Listed here is a single TCR beta chain. It has no known antigen specificity. Base qualities are not recorded, but no much larger clone differs from it by a single base. PBMCs were isolated by Ficoll-Paque density gradient centrifugation. The data are from a study of T-cell memory formation after mild COVID-19 (dated by TCRdb to about 2021). Notes on the research overall: Most TCR sequence clusters were specific to one of the two donors. T-cell clones expanding and contracting after mild COVID-19 in a couple of donors were tracked by longitudinal TCRalpha and TCRbeta repertoire sequencing. The cohort was made up of two young adult volunteers, one female and one male, who were previously healthy. On the study overall, not on this receptor specifically: Contracting CD4+ clones were located mainly in the CM and EM memory subsets, whereas CD8+ clones were found to be enriched in EMRA. Clones that contracted from day 15 to 85 showed balanced CD4/CD8 phenotypes, whereas a second wave of clones that expanded from day 15 to 37 leaned towards CD4+. Some responding clones were found in pre-infection memory, which suggests that pre-existing cross-reactive memory T cells took part in the SARS-CoV-2 response. The second-wave clones that peaked on day 37 were not confirmed to be SARS-CoV-2 specific. Only a couple of mild cases were covered in the study, and larger cohorts including severe cases with pre-infection samples were considered necessary.

V loses 5 bases of germline sequence and J loses 0 bases, and the interval between the two ends is 17 bases. Including cysteine and phenylalanine, the CDR3 has 16 amino acids. Only the CDR3 part of the read is kept: 48 bases, read in frame from the first base. Sequencing used an Illumina NovaSeq 6000. Using 5'RACE with constant-segment primers, TCRalpha and TCRbeta cDNA libraries were constructed, with sample barcodes and unique molecular identifiers added in the process. RNA was extracted from every sample with Trizol reagent. Libraries were amplified in two PCR steps, with a second sample barcode and Illumina TruSeq adapters added in the second step. Sequencing of libraries was performed on an Illumina NovaSeq with 2 x 150 bp paired-end reads. Concerning the study's data processing: With migec v1.2.7, reads were demultiplexed and then collapsed into UMI-guided consensus sequences. With mixcr v2.1.11, UMI consensuses were aligned to TRA and TRB V and J templates and assembled into clonotypes. A clonotype was counted as expanded or contracted only when both edgeR and NoisET called the clonotype significant, with the noise models trained on biological replicates. For edgeR calls, the thresholds were a false discovery rate-adjusted p below 0.01 and a log2 fold-change of 1. As an exploratory analysis of dynamics, max-normalized trajectories of the 1000 most abundant clonotypes were examined with PCA combined with hierarchical clustering. Each responding clone was given a CD4 or CD8 phenotype based on the CD4+ and CD8+ repertoires, which had been sequenced separately. TCRdb reworked the public reads: Q25 trimming with fastp, MiXCR clone assembly, productive beta chains retained. All rows with the same CDR3 protein become a single entry with the most common DNA and genes. Clone size and V and J calls follow TCRdb, not the original study. For this sample there are about half a million distinct CDR3 sequences; roughly 18% appear just once. The ten largest clones represent approximately 13% of the sample.

Here the chain combines TRBV12-3 or TRBV12-4 and TRBJ2-7; possibly the D gene is TRBD2, per 6 matching bases. The TCR originated in an adult woman who had mild COVID-19 (a few samples of this study predate the infection). The sample titles of this study are shuffled in the database, so cell type and time point are left out; the donor was told from shared clones. The specimen sequenced was PBMCs or a T cell subset sorted from them (not recorded which). The CDR3 amino acid sequence is: CASSLHPGVSSYEQYF. The DNA sequence is given as TGTGCCAGCAGTCTCCATCCGGGGGTTTCCTCCTACGAGCAGTACTTC.